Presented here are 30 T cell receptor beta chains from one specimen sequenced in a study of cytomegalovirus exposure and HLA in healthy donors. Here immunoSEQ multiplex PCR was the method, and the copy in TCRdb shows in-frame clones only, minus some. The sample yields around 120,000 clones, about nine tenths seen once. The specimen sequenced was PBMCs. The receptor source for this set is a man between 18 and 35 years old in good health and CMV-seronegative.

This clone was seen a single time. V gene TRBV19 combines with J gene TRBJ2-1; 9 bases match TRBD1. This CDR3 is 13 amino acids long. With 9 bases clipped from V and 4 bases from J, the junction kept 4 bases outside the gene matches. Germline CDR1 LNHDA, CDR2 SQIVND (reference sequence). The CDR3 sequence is CASLGTGYNEQFF. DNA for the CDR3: TGTGCCAGCCTCGGGACAGGGTACAATGAGCAGTTCTTC.

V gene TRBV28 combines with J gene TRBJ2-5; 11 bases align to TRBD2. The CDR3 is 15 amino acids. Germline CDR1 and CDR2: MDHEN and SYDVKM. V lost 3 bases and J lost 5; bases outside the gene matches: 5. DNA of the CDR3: TGTGCCAGCAGTTTCCTAGCGGGGGGAACGGAGACCCAGTACTTC. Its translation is CASSFLAGGTETQYF.

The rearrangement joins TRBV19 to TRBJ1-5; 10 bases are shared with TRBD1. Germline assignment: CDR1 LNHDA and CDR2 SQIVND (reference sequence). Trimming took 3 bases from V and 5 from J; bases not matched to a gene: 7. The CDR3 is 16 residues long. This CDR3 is CASSIGDRGHDQPQHF. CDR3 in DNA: TGTGCCAGTAGTATCGGTGACAGGGGGCATGATCAGCCCCAGCATTTT.

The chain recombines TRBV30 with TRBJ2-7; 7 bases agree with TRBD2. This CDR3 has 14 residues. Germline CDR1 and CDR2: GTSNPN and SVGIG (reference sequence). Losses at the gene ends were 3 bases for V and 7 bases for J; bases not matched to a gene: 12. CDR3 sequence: CAWRDLRGTREQYF. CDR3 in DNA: TGTGCCTGGAGGGATTTGCGGGGGACCCGGGAGCAGTACTTC.

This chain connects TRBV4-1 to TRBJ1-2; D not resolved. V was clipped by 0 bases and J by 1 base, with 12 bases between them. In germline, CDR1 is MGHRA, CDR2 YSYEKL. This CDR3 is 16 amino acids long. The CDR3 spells CASSQDTDLSNYGYTF. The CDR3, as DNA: TGCGCCAGCAGCCAAGACACAGATCTAAGTAACTATGGCTACACCTTC.

The CDR3 region is CASTPGQGYNEQFF. The CDR3 DNA follows: TGTGCCAGCACCCCGGGACAGGGATACAATGAGCAGTTCTTC. This sequence joins TRBV2 and TRBJ2-1, with 9 bases fitting TRBD1. The trim removed 7 bases at V and 4 bases at J, leaving 5 bases unmatched. The germline CDR1 and CDR2 sequences are SNHLY and FYNNEI. The CDR3 extends over 14 amino acids.

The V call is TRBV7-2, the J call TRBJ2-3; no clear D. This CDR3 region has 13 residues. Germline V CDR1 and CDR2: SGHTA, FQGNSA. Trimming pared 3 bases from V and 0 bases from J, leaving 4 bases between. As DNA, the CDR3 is TGTGCCAGCAGCTTCCAAAGCACAGATACGCAGTATTTT. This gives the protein CASSFQSTDTQYF. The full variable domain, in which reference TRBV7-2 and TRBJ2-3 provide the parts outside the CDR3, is GAGVSQSPSNKVTEKGKDVELRCDPISGHTALYWYRQSLGQGLEFLIYFQGNSAPDKSGLPSDRFSAERTGGSVSTLTIQRTQQEDSAVYLCASSFQSTDTQYFGPGTRLTVL.

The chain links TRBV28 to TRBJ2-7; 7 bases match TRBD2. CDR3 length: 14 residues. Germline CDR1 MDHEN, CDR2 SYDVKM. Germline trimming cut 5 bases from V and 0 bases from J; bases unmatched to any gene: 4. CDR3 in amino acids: CASSPSGPSYEQYF. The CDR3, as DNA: TGTGCCAGCAGTCCTAGCGGACCCTCCTACGAGCAGTACTTC.

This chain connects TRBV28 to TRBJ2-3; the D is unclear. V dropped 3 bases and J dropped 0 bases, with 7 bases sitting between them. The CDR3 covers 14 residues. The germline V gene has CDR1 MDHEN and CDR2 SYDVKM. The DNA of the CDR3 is TGTGCCAGCAGTTTCCGCAGGAGCACAGATACGCAGTATTTT. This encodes CASSFRRSTDTQYF.

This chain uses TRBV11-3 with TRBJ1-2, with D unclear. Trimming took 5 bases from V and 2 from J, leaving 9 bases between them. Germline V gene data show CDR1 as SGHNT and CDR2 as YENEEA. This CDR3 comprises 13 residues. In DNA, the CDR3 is TGTGCCAGCAGCCCTAGTGGGAACTATGGCTACACCTTC. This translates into CASSPSGNYGYTF.

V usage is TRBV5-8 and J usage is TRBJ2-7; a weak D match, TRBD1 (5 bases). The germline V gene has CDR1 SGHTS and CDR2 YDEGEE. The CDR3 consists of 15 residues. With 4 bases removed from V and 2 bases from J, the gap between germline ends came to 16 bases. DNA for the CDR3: TGTGCCAGCAGCAGACAGAGAGGAGTAACCTACGAGCAGTACTTC. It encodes CASSRQRGVTYEQYF.

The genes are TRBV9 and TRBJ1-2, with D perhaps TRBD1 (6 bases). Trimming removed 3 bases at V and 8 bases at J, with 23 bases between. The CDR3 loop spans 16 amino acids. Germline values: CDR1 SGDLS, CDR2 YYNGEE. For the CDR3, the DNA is TGTGCCAGCAGCGCTGAGCTAGCGGCGGGGGGCCGGGGCTACACCTTC. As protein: CASSAELAAGGRGYTF.

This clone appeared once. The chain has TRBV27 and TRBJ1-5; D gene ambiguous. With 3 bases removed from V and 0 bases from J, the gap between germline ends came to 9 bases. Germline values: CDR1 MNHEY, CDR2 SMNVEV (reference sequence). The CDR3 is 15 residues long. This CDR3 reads CASSFGVSSNQPQHF. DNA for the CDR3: TGTGCCAGCAGTTTTGGAGTCAGTAGCAATCAGCCCCAGCATTTT.

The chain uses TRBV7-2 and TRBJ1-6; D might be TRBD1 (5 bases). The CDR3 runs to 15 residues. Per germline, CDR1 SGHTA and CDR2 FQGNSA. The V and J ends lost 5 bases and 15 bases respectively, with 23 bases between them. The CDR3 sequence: CASSRTGTGGRFLHF. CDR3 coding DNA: TGTGCCAGCAGCCGAACGGGGACCGGGGGTAGGTTCCTCCACTTT.

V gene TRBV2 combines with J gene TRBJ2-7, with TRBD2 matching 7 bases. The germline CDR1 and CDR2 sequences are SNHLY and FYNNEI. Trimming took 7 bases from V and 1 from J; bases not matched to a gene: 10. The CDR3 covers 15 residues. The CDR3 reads CASTYGGRSSYEQYF. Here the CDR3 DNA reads TGTGCCAGCACCTACGGGGGGAGATCGTCCTACGAGCAGTACTTC. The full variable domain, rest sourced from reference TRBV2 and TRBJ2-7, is EPEVTQTPSHQVTQMGQEVILRCVPISNHLYFYWYRQILGQKVEFLVSFYNNEISEKSEIFDDQFSVERPDGSNFTLKIRSTKLEDSAMYFCASTYGGRSSYEQYFGPGTRLTVT.

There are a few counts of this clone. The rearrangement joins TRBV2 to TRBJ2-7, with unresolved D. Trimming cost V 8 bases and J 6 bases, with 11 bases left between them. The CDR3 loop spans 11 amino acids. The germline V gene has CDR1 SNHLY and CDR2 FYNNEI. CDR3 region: CASLIATEQYF. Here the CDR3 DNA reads TGTGCCAGCTTGATAGCTACCGAGCAGTACTTC.

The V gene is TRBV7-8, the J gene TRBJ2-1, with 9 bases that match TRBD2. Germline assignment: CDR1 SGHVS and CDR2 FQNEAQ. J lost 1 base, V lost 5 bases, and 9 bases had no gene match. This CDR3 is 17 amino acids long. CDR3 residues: CASSPQIAGASYNEQFF. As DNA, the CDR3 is TGTGCCAGCAGCCCGCAAATAGCGGGAGCTTCCTACAATGAGCAGTTCTTC.

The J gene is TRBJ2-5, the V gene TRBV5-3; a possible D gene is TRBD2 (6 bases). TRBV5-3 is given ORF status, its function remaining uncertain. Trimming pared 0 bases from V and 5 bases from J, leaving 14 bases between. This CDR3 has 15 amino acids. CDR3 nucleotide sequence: TGTGCCAGAAGCTTGGGATCTCGGGAGAGGGAGACCCAGTACTTC. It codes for CARSLGSRERETQYF.

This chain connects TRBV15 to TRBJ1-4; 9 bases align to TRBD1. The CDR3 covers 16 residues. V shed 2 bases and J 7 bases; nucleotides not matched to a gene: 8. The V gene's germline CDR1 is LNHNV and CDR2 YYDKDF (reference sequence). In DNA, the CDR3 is TGTGCCACCAGCAGACCGGGACAGGGCGGATTTGAAAAACTGTTTTTT. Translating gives CATSRPGQGGFEKLFF.

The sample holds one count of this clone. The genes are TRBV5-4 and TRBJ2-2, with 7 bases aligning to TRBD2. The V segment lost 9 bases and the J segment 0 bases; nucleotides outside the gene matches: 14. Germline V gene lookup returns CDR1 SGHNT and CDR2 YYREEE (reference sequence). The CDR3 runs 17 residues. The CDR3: CATSGLAAFANTGELFF. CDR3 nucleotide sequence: TGTGCCACCAGTGGCCTAGCGGCGTTCGCGAACACCGGGGAGCTGTTTTTT.

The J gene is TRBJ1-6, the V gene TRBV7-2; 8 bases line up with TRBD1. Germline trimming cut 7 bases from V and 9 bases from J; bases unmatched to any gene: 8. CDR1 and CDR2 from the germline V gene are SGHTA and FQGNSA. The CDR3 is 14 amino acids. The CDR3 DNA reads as TGTGCCAGCACCACCACAGGGGGAATTTCACCCCTCCACTTT. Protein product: CASTTTGGISPLHF.

CDR3 protein: CASSHSGETYNEQFF. For the CDR3, the DNA is TGTGCCAGCAGCCATAGCGGAGAAACCTACAATGAGCAGTTCTTC. This chain uses TRBV4-2 with TRBJ2-1; possibly TRBD2 for D (6 bases). Trimming pared 3 bases from V and 2 bases from J, leaving 11 bases between. CDR1 and CDR2 from the germline V gene are LGHNA and YNFKEQ. This CDR3 has 15 amino acids.

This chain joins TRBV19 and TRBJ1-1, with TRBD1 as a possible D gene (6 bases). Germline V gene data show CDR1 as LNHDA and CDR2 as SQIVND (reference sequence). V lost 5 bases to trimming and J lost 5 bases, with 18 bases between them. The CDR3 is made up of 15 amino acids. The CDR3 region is CASSDRRQVRTEAFF. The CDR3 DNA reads TGTGCCAGTAGTGACCGTCGACAGGTAAGAACTGAAGCTTTCTTT.

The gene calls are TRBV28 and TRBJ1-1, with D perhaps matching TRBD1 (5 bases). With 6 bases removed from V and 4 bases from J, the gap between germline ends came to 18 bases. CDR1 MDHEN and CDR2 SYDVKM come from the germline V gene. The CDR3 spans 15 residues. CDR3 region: CASSDPQAGGTEAFF. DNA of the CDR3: TGTGCCAGCAGCGACCCGCAAGCCGGGGGCACTGAAGCTTTCTTT.

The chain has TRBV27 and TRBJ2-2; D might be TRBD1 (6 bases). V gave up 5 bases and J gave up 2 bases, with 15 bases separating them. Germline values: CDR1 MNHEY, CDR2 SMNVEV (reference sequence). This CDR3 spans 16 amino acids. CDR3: CASSPQTGENTGELFF. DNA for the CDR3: TGTGCCAGCAGTCCCCAGACAGGAGAAAACACCGGGGAGCTGTTTTTT.

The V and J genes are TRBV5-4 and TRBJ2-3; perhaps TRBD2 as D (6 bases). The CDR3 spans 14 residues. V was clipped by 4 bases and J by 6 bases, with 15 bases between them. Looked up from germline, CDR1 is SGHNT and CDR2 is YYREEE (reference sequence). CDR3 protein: CASSGGTGLDTQYF. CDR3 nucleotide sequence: TGTGCCAGCAGCGGGGGGACGGGATTGGATACGCAGTATTTT.

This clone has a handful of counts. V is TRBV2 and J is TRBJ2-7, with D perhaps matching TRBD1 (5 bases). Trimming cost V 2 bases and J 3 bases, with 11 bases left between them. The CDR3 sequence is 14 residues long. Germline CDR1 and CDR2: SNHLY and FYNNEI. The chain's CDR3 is CASSESAQGYEQYF. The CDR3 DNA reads TGTGCCAGCAGTGAAAGTGCTCAGGGCTACGAGCAGTACTTC.

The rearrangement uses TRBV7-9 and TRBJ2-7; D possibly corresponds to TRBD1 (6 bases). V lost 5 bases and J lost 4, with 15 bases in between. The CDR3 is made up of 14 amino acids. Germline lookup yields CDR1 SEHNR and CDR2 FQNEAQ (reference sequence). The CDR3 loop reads CASSLPGAPYEQYF. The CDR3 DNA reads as TGTGCCAGCAGCCTTCCAGGGGCCCCTTACGAGCAGTACTTC.

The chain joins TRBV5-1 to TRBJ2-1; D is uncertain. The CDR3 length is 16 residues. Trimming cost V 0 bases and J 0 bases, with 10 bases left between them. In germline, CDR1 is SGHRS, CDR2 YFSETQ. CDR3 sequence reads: CASSLVPVDSYNEQFF. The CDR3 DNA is TGCGCCAGCAGCTTGGTCCCAGTTGACTCCTACAATGAGCAGTTCTTC.

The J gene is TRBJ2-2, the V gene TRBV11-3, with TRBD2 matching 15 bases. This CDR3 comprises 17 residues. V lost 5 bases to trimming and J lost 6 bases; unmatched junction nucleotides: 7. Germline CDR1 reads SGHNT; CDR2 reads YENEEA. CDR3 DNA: TGTGCCAGCAGCCGAACGGGACTAGCGGGAGGTTCCGGGGAGCTGTTTTTT. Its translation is CASSRTGLAGGSGELFF.